This T cell receptor (beta chain) appears in the sequencing data of a study of vaccination and CD4 T cells after COVID-19. Germline V gene lookup returns CDR1 MRHNA and CDR2 SNTAGT. The CDR3 has 13 amino acids. Trimming pared 3 bases from V and 7 bases from J, leaving 7 bases between. This clonotype was seen a few times. As yet, its antigen is unknown. Treatment given: roughly 11-day PBMC culture with coronavirus spike peptide pools or control peptides (ViraFEST assay). Once obtained from cultured CD4+ T cells, the DNA was sequenced using the Oncomine TCR Beta short-read assay. MiXCR, run by TCRdb on the PCR reads, gives a single entry per CDR3 protein. This sample yields about 12,000 distinct CDR3 sequences, of which around 20% are seen a single time; roughly 14% belongs to the top ten.

The chain uses TRBV6-4 and TRBJ1-6; D not certain. The sample here was CD4+ T cells from blood, cultured in vitro, taken before SARS-CoV-2 vaccination. This TCR came from a human donor who received a COVID-19 vaccine. CDR3 DNA sequence: TGTGCCAGCAGTGAGAAGAGGAATTCACCCCTCCACTTT. It codes for CASSEKRNSPLHF.